The source of this T cell receptor (beta chain) is a study of radiation and T cells in renal cell carcinoma. Time point specified: baseline pretreatment blood. The treatment: 15 Gy SBRT to primary tumor, nephrectomy 4 weeks later. Serial blood draws occurred at baseline and 2 and 4 weeks post-SBRT. TCRdb keeps only in-frame clones here, not all; method: immunoSEQ multiplex PCR. This sample yields under 65,000 clones, of which about three quarters are seen a single time; 6% to 9.5% belongs to the top ten. The sequencing used blood, collected from a patient whose treatment included radiotherapy and nephrectomy. This receptor was obtained from a man in his 60s with renal cell carcinoma.

CDR3 in DNA: TGTGCCTGGAGTGTGTGGGCCCCCTACAATGAGCAGTTCTTC. It yields the protein CAWSVWAPYNEQFF. The chain is built from TRBV30 and TRBJ2-1; D not resolved. The length of the CDR3 is 14 residues. V shed 0 bases and J shed 2 bases, with 8 bases lying between them. The V gene's germline CDR1 is GTSNPN and CDR2 SVGIG (reference sequence).